This T cell receptor beta chain was observed in a study of blood T cell repertoires in COVID-19. Across the whole study: Specimens from acute and convalescent COVID-19 originated in the United States, Italy and Spain. The cDNA or gDNA used as material had been derived from T cells, B-cell-depleted T cells, or PBMCs.

Clinical histories supplied by participants themselves formed the basis of cohort assignment. Libraries were prepared by immunoSEQ multiplex PCR; TCRdb keeps only in-frame clonotypes and omits some of them. The sample carries roughly 200,000 clones, about 86% recorded once. What was sequenced was PBMCs or T cells enriched from blood (not recorded which). This receptor was obtained from a woman aged 40-49 years with acute COVID-19.

CDR3 nucleotide sequence: TGTGCCTGGAGTGGAGCCGCGGGAGTAGGCAATGAGCAGTTCTTC. It specifies CAWSGAAGVGNEQFF. This chain connects TRBV30 to TRBJ2-1; TRBD2 agrees at 7 bases. V dropped 1 base and J dropped 6; count of bases not matched to a gene: 9. Looked up from germline, CDR1 is GTSNPN and CDR2 is SVGIG (reference sequence). The CDR3 totals 15 residues.